This T cell receptor beta chain was observed in a study of T cell responses to AZD1222 COVID-19 vaccine (dated by TCRdb to the early 2020s). As for the study more broadly: A total of about 250 trial participants underwent TCR sequencing, of whom about 200 had received two doses of AZD1222 and some 26 had received two doses of the MenACWY control vaccine. Enrollment into the trials was organized by age into subgroups of 18-55, 56-69 and 70-plus years, and those subgroups contained around 150, 28 and 57 TCR-sequenced participants, respectively.

Sample time point, as interpreted from the label and publication: about 28 days (+/-7) after the second vaccine dose. Because spike-specific TCR depth and breadth did not differ between the two schedules, AZD1222 recipients who got a second dose at roughly 4 weeks were pooled with those who got a second dose at roughly 12 weeks. Vaccinee samples came from UK trials COV001 and COV002, including a single-blind randomized controlled phase 2/3 trial of AZD1222 (ChAdOx1 nCoV-19) in healthy adults. Trial participant PBMC samples were collected at day 0 and day 28 after the second dose for TCRbeta chain sequencing. From the cysteine through the phenylalanine, the CDR3 covers 14 amino acids. Left in the record is the CDR3 DNA by itself, 42 bases read in frame from the first base. From a lookup of the germline V gene, CDR1 and CDR2 are MNHEY and SVGEGT. V is clipped by 4 bases and J by 2 bases, and the sequence between their germline boundaries is 12 bases long.

The CDR3 regions of human TCRbeta chains were analyzed by immunosequencing. As for the authors' bioinformatics: TCRs in the repertoires were matched against a reference library of SARS-CoV-2-specific TCRs that had been generated with the MIRA antigen-specificity platform. Breadth was defined as the fraction of unique TCRs that were SARS-CoV-2-associated, and depth was defined as the fraction of total T cells that were SARS-CoV-2-associated. Using the MIRA data, every spike-specific TCR was mapped to the spike region that the TCR reacted to and assigned to either a CD4 or a CD8 class. Log10-transformed breadth and depth values were compared by one-way ANOVA with Sidak's multiple comparisons tests. TCRdb obtained this table from immuneACCESS and retained in-frame rearrangements with V and J assigned. These tables miss some clones; where compared with another copy, unresolved V genes account for less than half of the shortfall, and the remainder is unexplained. The V and J calls and clone size are taken from that table; D and trimming were inferred from the DNA. Present in this sample are more than 85,000 clones, roughly 90% of which were seen just once. Roughly 15% of the sample is in the top ten clones.

Points the paper makes about the study in general: Participants were mostly white British and included more females than males, and it was suggested by the authors that clonal diversity may have been underestimated. Only a handful of AZD1222 recipients were SARS-CoV-2 seropositive at baseline, limiting conclusions about previously exposed vaccinees. Because no samples from the day 14 peak response were available, repertoires could be characterized only after the peak T cell response. The 56-69-year group was small, and its depth increase did not reach significance, likely because of low power. Reportedly, close to half of the unique spike-specific TCRs recognized epitopes lying outside the regions that are mutated in the B.1.351 and B.1.1.7 variants. A significant rise in spike-specific TCR breadth and depth was observed after two AZD1222 doses relative to day 0 and relative to MenACWY recipients. The vaccine-associated CD4 TCRs covered the entire spike protein, and the dominant responses fell in regions 160-218 and 743-854.

The table lists this clone with many counts. Its target antigen remains unknown. Per-nucleotide qualities are absent, and no much larger clonotype sits a single base away. This specimen was peripheral blood, taken 28 days after the second AZD1222 dose. The clonotype originates from an adult who received the AZD1222 COVID-19 vaccine. Here the chain combines TRBV6-2 or TRBV6-3 and TRBJ2-7; tentative D gene TRBD1, with 6 bases matching. The DNA sequence is as follows: TGTGCCAGCAGTTTTATGGGACACCCCTACGAGCAGTACTTC. It specifies CASSFMGHPYEQYF.